The following is a T cell receptor (beta chain) sequence with its context. As yet, its antigen is unknown. Researchers used genomic DNA as the template to profile TCR beta VDJ and CDR3. TCRdb reanalysed the reads using MiXCR and keeps one entry per CDR3 protein. In the table there are around 130,000 distinct CDR3 sequences, under 65% of which are singletons. It was patients with CD8+CD57+ cell expansion by flow cytometry who were chosen for sequencing. The diagnosis in all patients was severe acquired aplastic anemia. The blood sampling took place in patients who had so far received no therapy. The sample belongs to a study of CD8+CD57+ T cells in acquired aplastic anemia. Overall study: Sorted CD4+ and CD8+ cells yielded DNA averaging around 3.2 ug. Points from the study as a whole: Overlap between patients and controls comprised just under 30 CD8+ CDR3 sequences.

V lost 0 bases to trimming and J lost 3 bases, with 11 bases between them. This CDR3 has 15 amino acids. Germline V gene lookup returns CDR1 SGHAT and CDR2 FQNNGV. Input material: sorted CD4+, CD8+, or CD8+CD57+ T cells (not recorded which) from PBMCs. This clonotype was sampled from a human donor with aplastic anemia. The chain links TRBV11-2 to TRBJ1-1; no definite D call. For the CDR3, the DNA is TGTGCCAGCAGCTTAGACCCCGATGGCTACACTGAAGCTTTCTTT. Protein product: CASSLDPDGYTEAFF. The entire variable domain, with the rest obtained from reference TRBV11-2 and TRBJ1-1, is as follows: EAGVAQSPRYKIIEKRQSVAFWCNPISGHATLYWYQQILGQGPKLLIQFQNNGVVDDSQLPKDRFSAERLKGVDSTLKIQPAKLEDSAVYLCASSLDPDGYTEAFFGQGTRLTVV.